The rows below give T cell receptor beta chains drawn from one sample of a study of blood T cell repertoires in COVID-19. The method was immunoSEQ multiplex PCR; TCRdb's version includes in-frame clones alone and lacks a portion of them. There are 150,000 to 200,000 clones in the sample; 86% occur only once, and roughly 8.2% lies in the top ten. Sequences were obtained from peripheral blood. The source of these receptors is a man aged 60 to 69 with acute or convalescent COVID-19. Both conserved end residues are part of each CDR3. The D gene is left open where the match is weak. Some rows mark clone size as missing; the rest say once, few, many or name a class of expanded clone.

clone_size j_call d_call v_call cdr3_aa cdr3_nt
NA TRBJ1-1 TRBD1 TRBV4-1 CASTTKQGAMNTEAFF TGCGCCAGCACCACCAAGCAGGGGGCCATGAACACTGAAGCTTTCTTT
NA TRBJ1-1 NA TRBV7-3 CASSTRGADTEAFF TGTGCCAGCAGCACCCGCGGAGCGGACACTGAAGCTTTCTTT
NA TRBJ2-6 NA TRBV24-1 CATSDPLLANVLTF TGTGCCACCAGTGATCCTCTCTTAGCCAACGTCCTGACTTTC
NA TRBJ2-1 TRBD2 TRBV19 CASSRGGWNEQFF TGTGCCAGTAGTAGGGGGGGATGGAATGAGCAGTTCTTC
NA TRBJ1-3 NA TRBV9 CASSVATGSSGNTIYF TGTGCCAGCAGCGTCGCTACAGGGAGCTCTGGAAACACCATATATTTT
NA TRBJ2-1 TRBD2 TRBV11-2 CASSFSSGMGDEQFF TGTGCCAGCAGCTTCTCTAGCGGGATGGGCGATGAGCAGTTCTTC
NA TRBJ1-1 NA TRBV24-1 CATSESTGEAFF TGTGCCACCAGTGAGTCGACAGGTGAAGCTTTCTTT
NA TRBJ2-3 NA TRBV2 CASNGIGTDTQYF TGTGCCAGCAACGGGATCGGCACAGATACGCAGTATTTT
NA TRBJ2-1 TRBD2 TRBV10-3 CAIRGTSGALYNEQFF TGTGCCATCAGAGGGACTAGCGGGGCCCTTTACAATGAGCAGTTCTTC
NA TRBJ1-3 NA TRBV9 CASSADRGNTIYF TGTGCCAGCAGCGCCGACAGGGGAAACACCATATATTTT
NA TRBJ1-2 TRBD1 TRBV7-3 CASSLRQGDRGYTF TGTGCCAGCAGTCTTCGACAGGGGGACCGTGGCTACACCTTC
NA TRBJ2-1 NA TRBV7-3 CASSLGTVGEQFF TGTGCCAGCAGCTTAGGCACCGTCGGGGAGCAGTTCTTC
once TRBJ2-1 TRBD1 TRBV24-1 CATSAPPGQGFSYNEQFF TGTGCCACCAGTGCCCCACCCGGACAGGGATTCTCCTACAATGAGCAGTTCTTC
once TRBJ2-3 TRBD1 TRBV24-1 CATSDSSPGQGLGDTQYF TGTGCCACCAGTGATTCCAGCCCGGGACAGGGGCTAGGGGATACGCAGTATTTT
NA TRBJ2-7 TRBD2 TRBV5-1 CASSSRSGRGNEQYF TGCGCCAGCAGCTCCCGAAGCGGGAGAGGTAACGAGCAGTACTTC
NA TRBJ1-1 TRBD1 TRBV7-2 CASSSQTGTEAFF TGTGCCAGCAGCTCTCAGACAGGGACTGAAGCTTTCTTT
NA TRBJ1-1 NA TRBV5-8 CASTWGGTRLNTEAFF TGTGCCAGCACCTGGGGAGGGACGAGACTGAACACTGAAGCTTTCTTT
NA TRBJ1-2 TRBD1 TRBV11-2 CASSLLQGANYGYTF TGTGCCAGCAGCTTACTTCAGGGGGCGAACTATGGCTACACCTTC
once TRBJ2-1 TRBD2 TRBV24-1 CATSDIWASGNNEQFF TGTGCCACCAGTGATATTTGGGCTAGCGGGAACAATGAGCAGTTCTTC
NA TRBJ1-1 TRBD1 TRBV5-1 CASSQDRQNTEAFF TGCGCCAGCAGCCAGGACAGGCAGAACACTGAAGCTTTCTTT
NA TRBJ2-1 NA TRBV19 CASSPTGLSYNEQFF TGTGCCAGTAGTCCTACGGGACTCTCCTACAATGAGCAGTTCTTC
NA TRBJ2-1 TRBD2 TRBV18 CASSPTSGRINEQFF TGTGCCAGCTCACCAACTAGCGGGAGAATCAATGAGCAGTTCTTC
NA TRBJ1-2 NA TRBV6-1 CASSEARRYGYTF TGTGCCAGCAGTGAAGCGCGGCGGTATGGCTACACCTTC
once TRBJ2-2 TRBD2 TRBV5-4 CASSQISGRASNGELFF TGTGCCAGCAGTCAGATTAGCGGGAGGGCCTCTAACGGGGAGCTGTTTTTT
NA TRBJ2-7 NA TRBV28 CASSFGTLYEQYF TGTGCCAGCAGTTTCGGGACTCTTTACGAGCAGTACTTC
NA TRBJ1-5 NA TRBV19 CASSIDTTERGNQPQHF TGTGCCAGTAGTATTGACACAACCGAACGAGGCAATCAGCCCCAGCATTTT
NA TRBJ1-5 NA TRBV5-1 CASSRDGVSNQPQHF TGCGCCAGCAGCCGGGATGGGGTGAGCAATCAGCCCCAGCATTTT
NA TRBJ1-1 NA TRBV10-3 CAISDRAGDTEAFF TGTGCCATCAGTGACAGGGCTGGGGACACTGAAGCTTTCTTT
NA TRBJ2-5 NA TRBV20-1 CSASPQGRVLRETQYF TGCAGTGCTAGTCCCCAGGGGCGGGTCCTTAGGGAGACCCAGTACTTC
NA TRBJ1-1 TRBD1 TRBV10-3 CAITRDRGIQAFF TGTGCCATCACTAGGGACAGGGGAATTCAGGCTTTCTTT
NA TRBJ1-2 TRBD1 TRBV12-3/TRBV12-4 CASNQQGRGYTF TGTGCCAGCAACCAACAGGGGAGAGGCTACACCTTC
NA TRBJ2-3 NA TRBV20-1 CSASTQSGADTQYF TGCAGTGCTAGTACCCAATCGGGTGCAGATACGCAGTATTTT
NA TRBJ2-1 TRBD1 TRBV12-5 CASGLGQGDYNEQFF TGTGCTAGTGGTTTGGGCCAGGGGGACTACAATGAGCAGTTCTTC
NA TRBJ2-1 TRBD2 TRBV9 CASSLYREGSYNEQFF TGTGCCAGCAGCCTTTACCGGGAGGGATCCTACAATGAGCAGTTCTTC
NA TRBJ1-5 TRBD1 TRBV6-1 CASSEDRGRNQPQHF TGTGCCAGCAGCGAAGACAGGGGACGCAATCAGCCCCAGCATTTT
NA TRBJ2-5 NA TRBV5-5 CASSGSSRGGETQYF TGTGCCAGCAGCGGGTCCTCGAGGGGAGGCGAGACCCAGTACTTC
NA TRBJ1-6 TRBD1 TRBV19 CASSIGGQALRTLHF TGTGCCAGTAGTATAGGGGGACAGGCGCTTCGCACCCTCCACTTT
NA TRBJ1-2 TRBD1 TRBV5-1 CASSLLGQGYEGYTF TGCGCCAGCAGCTTGCTGGGACAGGGGTACGAAGGCTACACCTTC
few TRBJ2-3 NA TRBV24-1 CATSDPEQGTDTQYF TGTGCCACCAGTGACCCCGAGCAGGGTACAGATACGCAGTATTTT
NA TRBJ2-2 TRBD2 TRBV6-4 CASSDPGGFSGELFF TGTGCCAGCAGTGATCCGGGAGGTTTCTCCGGGGAGCTGTTTTTT
NA TRBJ2-1 TRBD2 TRBV4-1 CASSPQTSGRVGVPRNEQFF TGCGCCAGCAGCCCCCAGACTAGCGGGAGAGTCGGTGTGCCCAGGAATGAGCAGTTCTTC